The 27 T cell receptor beta chains listed next were all sequenced from one sample in a study of cytomegalovirus exposure and HLA in healthy donors. PCR involved 60 Vbeta and 13 Jbeta primers. Assay used: immunoSEQ multiplex PCR; TCRdb lists only in-frame clones, some missing. The sample lists 150,000 or so clones, approximately 71% occurring once. Sequencing input: PBMCs. The receptors come from a girl aged 10 to 17 in good health and CMV-seronegative.

This chain connects TRBV13 to TRBJ1-2; 7 positions match TRBD1. The germline V gene encodes CDR1 PRHDT and CDR2 FYEKMQ (reference sequence). The CDR3 spans 15 residues. V trimming: 4 bases; J trimming: 8 bases; junction bases outside the gene matches: 13. The CDR3: CASSSNLQGMRGYTF. The CDR3 bases are TGTGCCAGCAGCTCGAACCTACAGGGGATGAGGGGCTACACCTTC.

This clone showed up just a few times. This rearrangement joins TRBV10-3 to TRBJ1-1, with 10 bases identical to TRBD1. Losses at the gene ends were 3 bases for V and 7 bases for J; bases not matched to a gene: 17. Germline CDR1 and CDR2: ENHRY and SYGVKD. This CDR3 has 18 residues. CDR3 coding DNA: TGTGCCATCAGTGATCTCCGGTCCCGGGACAGGGGTAGTAGTGAAGCTTTCTTT. Translated, it gives CAISDLRSRDRGSSEAFF.

The V and J genes are TRBV9 and TRBJ1-5; TRBD1 agrees at 9 bases. Germline V gene data show CDR1 as SGDLS and CDR2 as YYNGEE. Losses at the gene ends were 4 bases for V and 3 bases for J; bases not matched to a gene: 5. The CDR3 contains 15 residues. The CDR3 DNA reads as TGTGCCAGCAGCCCCACAGGGGGCTCCAATCAGCCCCAGCATTTT. Encoded protein: CASSPTGGSNQPQHF. The full variable domain, rest sourced from reference TRBV9 and TRBJ1-5, is DSGVTQTPKHLITATGQRVTLRCSPRSGDLSVYWYQQSLDQGLQFLIQYYNGEERAKGNILERFSAQQFPDLHSELNLSSLELGDSALYFCASSPTGGSNQPQHFGDGTRLSIL.

This clone appeared a few times. CDR3 region: CASSEVPGGGYTF. CDR3 DNA: TGCGCCAGCAGTGAGGTCCCCGGGGGAGGCTACACCTTC. The V call is TRBV10-1, the J call TRBJ1-2; the D gene is possibly TRBD1 (5 bases). The germline CDR1 and CDR2 sequences are WNHNN and SYGVQD (reference sequence). The ends were cut back, 2 bases at V and 8 bases at J, with 12 bases in the middle. The CDR3 has 13 residues.

The gene calls are TRBV11-2 and TRBJ2-1, with TRBD1 matching over 8 bases. V gave up 4 bases and J gave up 8 bases; unmatched junction bases: 16. CDR1 is SGHAT and CDR2 is FQNNGV in the germline V gene. The CDR3 has 17 amino acids. The DNA for the CDR3 is TGTGCCAGCAGCTCCCGAAGGGGGACAGGTTTTTGGGATGAGCAGTTCTTC. This gives the protein CASSSRRGTGFWDEQFF.

The chain recombines TRBV5-1 with TRBJ2-7; a possible D gene is TRBD1 (6 bases). The CDR3 extends over 13 amino acids. Per germline, CDR1 SGHRS and CDR2 YFSETQ. Deletions cut 9 bases from V and 5 bases from J, with 18 bases between. CDR3 sequence: CATAIQGSDEQYF. The CDR3 DNA reads as TGCGCCACCGCAATACAGGGCTCGGACGAGCAGTACTTC.

The chain carries TRBV19 and TRBJ1-1; 9 bases fit TRBD1. CDR3 length: 16 residues. J lost 1 base, V lost 6 bases, and 9 bases had no gene match. Per germline, CDR1 LNHDA and CDR2 SQIVND (reference sequence). For the CDR3, the DNA is TGTGCCAGTAGGAACTACGGGACAGGGACGAACACTGAAGCTTTCTTT. As protein: CASRNYGTGTNTEAFF.

The rearrangement uses TRBV6-6 and TRBJ1-5; D unclear. The CDR3 has 16 residues. CDR1 is MNHNY and CDR2 is SVGAGI in the germline V gene (reference sequence). V dropped 2 bases and J dropped 6 bases, with 17 bases sitting between them. The CDR3 loop is CASSYLPPGEVQPQHF. The CDR3 region has the DNA TGTGCCAGCAGTTACCTCCCTCCCGGTGAGGTTCAGCCCCAGCATTTT.

The chain links TRBV13 to TRBJ1-5, with 9 positions matching TRBD1. V was pared by 4 bases and J by 0 bases, with 7 bases of the junction left unmatched. The CDR3 sequence is 17 residues long. Germline CDR1 and CDR2: PRHDT and FYEKMQ (reference sequence). The CDR3 nucleotides read TGTGCCAGCAGCTCTCGGACAGGGGATAATAGCAATCAGCCCCAGCATTTT. This translates into CASSSRTGDNSNQPQHF.

The V call is TRBV5-1, the J call TRBJ2-1; the D gene is possibly TRBD2 (5 bases). The length of the CDR3 is 15 residues. V lost 4 bases and J lost 4, with 15 bases in between. Germline V lookup: CDR1 SGHRS, CDR2 YFSETQ. CDR3 residues: CASSLLESLYNEQFF. CDR3 DNA sequence: TGCGCCAGCAGCCTACTAGAATCGCTTTACAATGAGCAGTTCTTC.

This clone has only one observation. This chain connects TRBV7-8 to TRBJ2-2; TRBD2 agrees at 7 bases. The V segment lost 2 bases and the J segment 1 base; nucleotides outside the gene matches: 4. CDR3 length: 16 amino acids. Per germline, CDR1 SGHVS and CDR2 FQNEAQ. CDR3 sequence: CASSLNVAGNTGELFF. In nucleotides, the CDR3 is TGTGCCAGCAGCTTAAATGTAGCGGGGAACACCGGGGAGCTGTTTTTT.

Remarks on this clone: Here the CDR3 omits its conserved ending phenylalanine or tryptophan, so a read error is the likely source. No DNA is shown, since the ends of the CDR3 on it are uncertain; the CDR3 is the one TCRdb lists. This chain connects TRBV19 to TRBJ1-2. With termini counted, the CDR3 has 13 amino acids. From germline, CDR1 is LNHDA and CDR2 SQIVND (reference sequence). The CDR3: CARDHWAAQCGRS.

V gene TRBV10-3 combines with J gene TRBJ1-2; 7 positions agree with TRBD1. CDR1 is ENHRY and CDR2 is SYGVKD in the germline V gene. Trimming cost V 5 bases and J 2 bases; bases outside gene matches: 2. CDR3 length: 13 amino acids. CDR3 nucleotide sequence: TGTGCCATCAGTCAGGGACAGAACTATGGCTACACCTTC. The encoded protein is CAISQGQNYGYTF.

This clone was seen once. The CDR3 spells CASSQGDRDEKLFF. DNA of the CDR3: TGTGCCAGCAGCCAAGGGGACAGGGATGAAAAACTGTTTTTT. The chain employs TRBV4-2 and TRBJ1-4; 9 bases match TRBD1. CDR3 length equals 14 residues. Germline V lookup: CDR1 LGHNA, CDR2 YNFKEQ. The trim removed 1 base at V and 6 bases at J, leaving 0 bases unmatched.

The CDR3 nucleotides are TGTGCCAGCAGCATGGGGACAGGGTTGAACACTGAAGCTTTCTTT. Translation gives CASSMGTGLNTEAFF. The chain has TRBV11-2 and TRBJ1-1; 9 bases line up with TRBD1. The germline CDR1 and CDR2 sequences are SGHAT and FQNNGV. The length of the CDR3 is 15 residues. Germline trimming cut 5 bases from V and 0 bases from J; bases unmatched to any gene: 4. The complete variable domain, with remaining parts taken from reference TRBV11-2 and TRBJ1-1, reads EAGVAQSPRYKIIEKRQSVAFWCNPISGHATLYWYQQILGQGPKLLIQFQNNGVVDDSQLPKDRFSAERLKGVDSTLKIQPAKLEDSAVYLCASSMGTGLNTEAFFGQGTRLTVV.

The chain combines TRBV5-1 with TRBJ1-1; D may be TRBD1 (5 bases). Trimming shortened V by 0 bases and J by 11 bases, and 11 bases separated the two germline ends. CDR1 is SGHRS and CDR2 is YFSETQ in the germline V gene. The length of the CDR3 is 12 residues. In nucleotides, the CDR3 is TGCGCCAGCAGCTTGGGACAGACGCGGGCTTTCTTT. It translates to CASSLGQTRAFF.

About this clone: Additional DNA sequences in this sample encode the identical CDR3. The rearrangement links TRBV2 to TRBJ2-7; TRBD1 is a possible D gene (6 bases). Germline-derived CDR1 and CDR2 are SNHLY and FYNNEI. Trimming removed 3 bases at V and 6 bases at J, with 12 bases between. This CDR3 spans 13 amino acids. CDR3 sequence (DNA): TGTGCCAGCAGTGACGGTAGGGGGAGCGAGCAGTACTTC. This sequence encodes CASSDGRGSEQYF.

The CDR3 sequence is CASSVSGPQHF. CDR3 nucleotide sequence: TGTGCCAGTAGTGTTTCGGGGCCCCAGCATTTT. The genes are TRBV19 and TRBJ1-5; D gene ambiguous. Germline CDR1 is LNHDA and CDR2 is SQIVND (reference sequence). The CDR3 runs 11 residues. The V end lost 5 bases, the J end lost 9 bases, and 8 bases lay between the germline ends.

V gene TRBV7-9 combines with J gene TRBJ2-2; 8 nucleotides match TRBD1. The CDR3 runs 19 residues. The V gene's germline CDR1 is SEHNR and CDR2 FQNEAQ (reference sequence). Trimming cost V 1 base and J 0 bases; bases outside gene matches: 10. Written as DNA, the CDR3 is TGTGCCAGCAGCTTAGGATCGCAGGGGGCTAGGACGAACACCGGGGAGCTGTTTTTT. Translating it yields CASSLGSQGARTNTGELFF.

The CDR3 DNA sequence: TGCAGCTTCGGGGACAGGCCCAATGGCTACACCTTC. Its translation is CSFGDRPNGYTF. The V call is TRBV29-1, the J call TRBJ1-2, with 8 positions matching TRBD1. Germline trimming cut 8 bases from V and 6 bases from J; bases unmatched to any gene: 8. The CDR3 runs to 12 residues. CDR1 is SQVTM, CDR2 ANQGSEA, per germline.

This clone was counted once. The chain has TRBV6-5 and TRBJ2-3; 9 bases are shared with TRBD1. The CDR3 is made up of 14 amino acids. The V segment lost 10 bases and the J segment 1 base; nucleotides outside the gene matches: 6. The V gene's germline CDR1 is MNHEY and CDR2 SVGAGI. This CDR3 is CATTGTGRTDTQYF. CDR3 DNA: TGTGCCACCACCGGGACAGGGCGCACAGATACGCAGTATTTT.

On this clone itself: The same CDR3 is also encoded by other DNA sequences in this sample. This chain joins TRBV5-6 and TRBJ1-2; no definite D call. Trimming removed 0 bases from V and 6 bases from J, with 6 bases in between. This CDR3 is built from 12 residues. CDR1 and CDR2 (germline): SGHDT, YYEEEE. CDR3 nucleotide sequence: TGTGCCAGCAGCTTGGCAGGAAATGGCTACACCTTC. Residues: CASSLAGNGYTF.

The chain couples TRBV5-1 to TRBJ2-7; 8 nucleotides line up with TRBD1. This CDR3 has 15 residues. V was pared by 6 bases and J by 0 bases, with 8 bases of the junction left unmatched. Germline loops: CDR1 SGHRS, CDR2 YFSETQ. The CDR3 protein is CASTSGTGVSYEQYF. CDR3 DNA: TGCGCCAGCACCTCCGGGACAGGTGTCTCCTACGAGCAGTACTTC. Together with reference TRBV5-1 and TRBJ2-7, the CDR3 gives the full variable domain: KAGVTQTPRYLIKTRGQQVTLSCSPISGHRSVSWYQQTPGQGLQFLFEYFSETQRNKGNFPGRFSGRQFSNSRSEMNVSTLELGDSALYLCASTSGTGVSYEQYFGPGTRLTVT.

This rearrangement joins TRBV6-1 to TRBJ2-2, with D tentatively TRBD1 (7 bases). CDR3 length: 13 amino acids. CDR1 and CDR2 (germline): MNHNS, SASEGT. V gave up 1 base and J gave up 14 bases, with 14 bases separating them. CDR3 nucleotides: TGTGCCAGCAGTGAAGGGACAGGAGGGAGTCTGTTTTTT. Translated: CASSEGTGGSLFF.

The chain links TRBV4-1 to TRBJ2-4; 16 bases line up with TRBD2. Germline assignment: CDR1 MGHRA and CDR2 YSYEKL. The ends lost 3 bases at V and 3 bases at J; junction bases unmatched: 5. The CDR3 has 18 amino acids. In DNA, the CDR3 is TGCGCCAGCAGCCAGGGACTAGCGGGGGGGCGGGTCAAAAACATTCAGTACTTC. This sequence encodes CASSQGLAGGRVKNIQYF.

A few counts support this clone. The chain recombines TRBV10-3 with TRBJ2-2; 11 bases are a match to TRBD2. The CDR3 has 13 residues. The germline V gene has CDR1 ENHRY and CDR2 SYGVKD. Trimming cost V 6 bases and J 7 bases; bases outside gene matches: 1. The CDR3 loop is CAISGTSGGELFF. Here the CDR3 DNA reads TGTGCCATCAGCGGGACTAGCGGCGGGGAGCTGTTTTTT.

The chain is built from TRBV5-1 and TRBJ2-1; D perhaps matches TRBD2 (6 bases). Germline-derived CDR1 and CDR2 are SGHRS and YFSETQ. CDR3 length: 15 residues. V was trimmed by 4 bases and J by 9 bases, leaving 20 bases between them. The CDR3, as DNA: TGCGCCAGCAGCCCCGAACCGACTAGTAACGGTGAGCAGTTCTTC. The encoded protein is CASSPEPTSNGEQFF. The variable domain in full, completed from reference TRBV5-1 and TRBJ2-1, reads KAGVTQTPRYLIKTRGQQVTLSCSPISGHRSVSWYQQTPGQGLQFLFEYFSETQRNKGNFPGRFSGRQFSNSRSEMNVSTLELGDSALYLCASSPEPTSNGEQFFGPGTRLTVL.